This entry lists 27 T cell receptor beta chains sequenced from one sample in a study of cytomegalovirus exposure and HLA in healthy donors. The PCR ran on 60 Vbeta and 13 Jbeta primers. Produced via immunoSEQ multiplex PCR; TCRdb's table is partial and in-frame only. This sample's table reports some 200,000 clones. Sequencing used PBMCs. The receptors here all came from a woman between 18 and 29 years old in good health and CMV-seropositive.

CDR3 in amino acids: CASRMGPLDSFKTF. Here the CDR3 DNA reads TGTGCCAGCAGAATGGGTCCCTTGGACTCCTTTAAGACTTTC. This chain links TRBV6-6 with TRBJ2-6, with D perhaps matching TRBD2 (5 bases). This CDR3 comprises 14 residues. Germline values: CDR1 MNHNY, CDR2 SVGAGI (reference sequence). Trimming took off 6 bases at V and 18 bases at J, with 24 bases between the two ends.

This chain links TRBV10-3 with TRBJ2-5; TRBD1 matches 11 bases. Per germline, CDR1 ENHRY and CDR2 SYGVKD. With V trimmed by 10 bases and J by 5 bases, 15 bases remained unmatched. The CDR3 covers 16 residues. This chain's CDR3 is CATRGGNGQGAETQYF. The CDR3 region has the DNA TGTGCCACCAGAGGGGGAAACGGACAGGGGGCGGAGACCCAGTACTTC.

V gene TRBV11-2 combines with J gene TRBJ1-4; possible D gene TRBD1, 6 bases. Germline V gives CDR1 SGHAT, CDR2 FQNNGV. The CDR3 length is 14 residues. V gave up 5 bases and J gave up 0 bases, with 7 bases separating them. DNA of the CDR3: TGTGCCAGCAGCACAGGGCCAACTAATGAAAAACTGTTTTTT. This gives the protein CASSTGPTNEKLFF. Full variable domain (remainder filled in from reference TRBV11-2 and TRBJ1-4): EAGVAQSPRYKIIEKRQSVAFWCNPISGHATLYWYQQILGQGPKLLIQFQNNGVVDDSQLPKDRFSAERLKGVDSTLKIQPAKLEDSAVYLCASSTGPTNEKLFFGSGTQLSVL.

The chain employs TRBV11-1 and TRBJ2-7; 10 positions agree with TRBD2. V trimming: 5 bases; J trimming: 5 bases; junction bases outside the gene matches: 6. The CDR3 loop spans 14 amino acids. CDR1 is SGHAT and CDR2 is FQDESV in the germline V gene (reference sequence). CDR3 DNA sequence: TGTGCCAGCAGCATAACCGGGACTAGCGACGAGCAGTACTTC. Protein sequence: CASSITGTSDEQYF.

This chain joins TRBV14 and TRBJ1-4, with D perhaps TRBD1 (5 bases). CDR3 length equals 15 residues. The V end lost 4 bases, the J end lost 1 base, and 10 bases lay between the germline ends. The V gene's germline CDR1 is SGHDN and CDR2 FVKESK. The CDR3 loop reads CASSRRQKTNEKLFF. As DNA, the CDR3 is TGTGCCAGCAGCCGACGACAGAAAACTAATGAAAAACTGTTTTTT. The full variable domain, in which reference TRBV14 and TRBJ1-4 provide the parts outside the CDR3, is EAGVTQFPSHSVIEKGQTVTLRCDPISGHDNLYWYRRVMGKEIKFLLHFVKESKQDESGMPNNRFLAERTGGTYSTLKVQPAELEDSGVYFCASSRRQKTNEKLFFGSGTQLSVL.

V is TRBV5-1 and J is TRBJ1-2, with 9 bases fitting TRBD1. V gave up 3 bases and J gave up 2 bases; unmatched junction bases: 2. The CDR3 is 14 residues long. Germline CDR1 and CDR2: SGHRS and YFSETQ. CDR3 sequence reads: CASSSDRGNYGYTF. In nucleotides, the CDR3 is TGCGCCAGCAGCTCGGACAGGGGAAACTATGGCTACACCTTC.

CDR3 nucleotide sequence: TGCAGCGTTTCCGACAGGGGGCGCGGCGGGGAGCTGTTTTTT. Translation: CSVSDRGRGGELFF. The V call is TRBV29-1, the J call TRBJ2-2; 10 bases agree with TRBD1. Looked up from germline, CDR1 is SQVTM and CDR2 is ANQGSEA. This CDR3 has 14 amino acids. V lost 5 bases, J lost 7 bases, and 7 bases stayed unmatched.

This chain joins TRBV9 and TRBJ1-2, with TRBD1 identical over 12 bases. Germline V gives CDR1 SGDLS, CDR2 YYNGEE. The CDR3 contains 15 residues. The J segment lost 7 bases and the V segment lost 0 bases, leaving 4 bases of the junction unmatched. CDR3 sequence reads: CASSVGGQGAGGYTF. CDR3 nucleotide sequence: TGTGCCAGCAGCGTAGGGGGACAGGGGGCTGGTGGCTACACCTTC.

V and J are TRBV25-1 and TRBJ2-7; D perhaps matches TRBD2 (5 bases). Germline CDR1 and CDR2: MGHDK and SYGVNS. Trimming stripped 3 bases from V and 3 bases from J, with 9 bases between. The CDR3 is 13 residues long. The chain's CDR3 is CASSDSGSYEQYF. Here the CDR3 DNA reads TGTGCCAGCAGTGATTCGGGGAGCTACGAGCAGTACTTC.

V usage is TRBV2 and J usage is TRBJ1-1, with D hard to call. The germline CDR1 and CDR2 sequences are SNHLY and FYNNEI. The ends were cut back, 6 bases at V and 1 base at J, with 9 bases in the middle. This CDR3 has 13 amino acids. The CDR3 reads CASRFTWNTEAFF. The CDR3 DNA reads TGTGCCAGCAGGTTTACATGGAACACTGAAGCTTTCTTT.

This chain connects TRBV2 to TRBJ2-7; 8 bases match TRBD1. Germline CDR1 is SNHLY and CDR2 is FYNNEI. The CDR3 consists of 14 residues. Unmatched junction bases numbered 4, after V lost 6 bases and J lost 0 bases. The chain's CDR3 is CASSAGTGSYEQYF. CDR3 in DNA: TGTGCCAGCAGCGCCGGGACAGGCTCCTACGAGCAGTACTTC.

The rearrangement joins TRBV10-3 to TRBJ2-3; D unresolved. V lost 6 bases and J 2 bases, leaving 3 bases between the germline ends. The CDR3 is 11 residues long. The germline gives CDR1 ENHRY, CDR2 SYGVKD. The CDR3 DNA sequence: TGTGCCATCAGCTACACAGATACGCAGTATTTT. It is translated as CAISYTDTQYF.

CDR3 residues: CSVYTPRGATYGYTF. CDR3 in DNA: TGCAGCGTTTATACCCCCCGGGGTGCTACCTATGGCTACACCTTC. The genes are TRBV29-1 and TRBJ1-2; D is uncertain. The CDR3 runs 15 residues. Trimming took off 5 bases at V and 4 bases at J, with 20 bases between the two ends. From germline, CDR1 is SQVTM and CDR2 ANQGSEA.

The chain combines TRBV19 with TRBJ2-3; TRBD2 agrees at 8 bases. V shed 8 bases and J 1 base; nucleotides not matched to a gene: 11. The CDR3 length is 16 residues. In germline, CDR1 is LNHDA, CDR2 SQIVND (reference sequence). CDR3 bases: TGTGCCAGTGCTCCCCTAACGGGAGGGGGCACAGATACGCAGTATTTT. Translating it yields CASAPLTGGGTDTQYF.

This chain joins TRBV10-2 and TRBJ2-1, with D possibly TRBD2 on 6 matching bases. Germline CDR1 WSHSY, CDR2 SAAADI. This CDR3 region has 14 residues. V shed 4 bases and J shed 7 bases, with 14 bases lying between them. The CDR3 DNA follows: TGCGCCAGCAGTGGTCTGGGGGGTCGTAATGAGCAGTTCTTC. Protein: CASSGLGGRNEQFF.

The rearrangement uses TRBV4-2 and TRBJ1-2; D is undetermined. Looked up from germline, CDR1 is LGHNA and CDR2 is YNFKEQ. V lost 0 bases to trimming and J lost 7 bases, with 6 bases between them. CDR3 length: 12 amino acids. In nucleotides, the CDR3 is TGTGCCAGCAGCCAAGATAGAGCTGGCTACACCTTC. Protein sequence: CASSQDRAGYTF.

The chain employs TRBV6-5 and TRBJ1-5; D unclear. CDR1 is MNHEY, CDR2 SVGAGI, per germline. V was trimmed by 5 bases and J by 0 bases, leaving 11 bases between them. The CDR3 length is 15 residues. This CDR3 reads CASSTSGNSNQPQHF. The CDR3 DNA sequence: TGTGCCAGCAGTACCTCAGGAAATAGCAATCAGCCCCAGCATTTT.

This rearrangement joins TRBV7-2 to TRBJ2-7, with 16 bases that match TRBD2. V was clipped by 3 bases and J by 7 bases; unmatched bases: 6. In germline, CDR1 is SGHTA, CDR2 FQGNSA. This CDR3 has 16 residues. This CDR3 reads CASSLGTSGGGLEQYF. The DNA for the CDR3 is TGTGCCAGCAGCTTGGGGACTAGCGGGGGGGGATTGGAGCAGTACTTC.

V gene TRBV19 combines with J gene TRBJ1-2; D remains unclear. This CDR3 region has 12 residues. Germline CDR1 is LNHDA and CDR2 is SQIVND (reference sequence). V dropped 2 bases and J dropped 4 bases, with 5 bases sitting between them. CDR3 coding DNA: TGTGCCAGTAGTATAAGGAGCTATGGCTACACCTTC. Translated: CASSIRSYGYTF.

CDR3 amino acids: CASSQGTLNSNQPQHF. The DNA for the CDR3 is TGCGCCAGCAGCCAAGGTACTCTCAATAGCAATCAGCCCCAGCATTTT. The J gene is TRBJ1-5, the V gene TRBV4-1; D is undetermined. This CDR3 region has 16 residues. CDR1 is MGHRA and CDR2 is YSYEKL in the germline V gene. Deletions cut 1 base from V and 0 bases from J, with 10 bases between.

Concerning this clone: The junction departs from germline at one end; a sequencing error may be responsible. This chain links TRBV11-2 with TRBJ1-5; D gene unclear. Germline values: CDR1 SGHAT, CDR2 FQNNGV. The CDR3 spans 14 residues. The CDR3 coding sequence is TGTGCCAGCAGCATAGAATATAGCAATCAGCCCCAGCATTTT. Translating it yields CASSIEYSNQPQHF.

The CDR3 is CASSSGQASNEKLFF. The DNA for the CDR3 is TGTGCCAGCAGCTCCGGACAGGCTAGTAATGAAAAACTGTTTTTT. V usage is TRBV7-9 and J usage is TRBJ1-4; 7 bases fit TRBD1. The CDR3 has 15 residues. V shed 4 bases, J shed 4 bases, and the junction held 6 bases outside the gene matches. Germline-derived CDR1 and CDR2 are SEHNR and FQNEAQ (reference sequence).

The rearrangement links TRBV5-4 to TRBJ1-3, with TRBD1 matching 10 bases. There are 14 residues in the CDR3. Germline CDR1 and CDR2: SGHNT and YYREEE (reference sequence). J lost 7 bases, V lost 0 bases, and 1 base had no gene match. The CDR3 DNA sequence: TGTGCCAGCAGCTTGGCGGGACAGGGGAACACCATATATTTT. It yields the protein CASSLAGQGNTIYF.

The CDR3 here is CASSPTTGSSNTIYF. The CDR3 region has the DNA TGTGCCAGCAGCCCTACGACAGGGAGCTCAAACACCATATATTTT. The V and J genes are TRBV7-6 and TRBJ1-3; 7 bases are a match to TRBD1. The CDR3 is 15 amino acids. Germline V gives CDR1 SGHVS, CDR2 FNYEAQ. V shed 5 bases, J shed 6 bases, and the junction held 10 bases outside the gene matches.

The chain links TRBV7-2 to TRBJ2-3; 13 nucleotides match TRBD2. From germline, CDR1 is SGHTA and CDR2 FQGNSA. V was pared by 3 bases and J by 5 bases, with 11 bases of the junction left unmatched. The CDR3 is 18 amino acids. The CDR3 bases are TGTGCCAGCAGCTTCACTAGCGGGGGGGCCAAATTGAAAGATACGCAGTATTTT. Residues: CASSFTSGGAKLKDTQYF.

The CDR3 region is CASSQGRDRVDGYTF. For the CDR3, the DNA is TGCGCCAGCAGCCAAGGGCGGGACAGGGTGGATGGCTACACCTTC. The genes are TRBV4-3 and TRBJ1-2, with 9 positions matching TRBD1. This CDR3 has 15 residues. CDR1 and CDR2 from the germline V gene are LGHNA and YSLEER. V dropped 1 base and J dropped 6; count of bases not matched to a gene: 6.

The chain has TRBV20-1 and TRBJ2-7; tentative D call: TRBD2 (5 bases). The CDR3 is 11 residues long. CDR1 is DFQATT, CDR2 SNEGSKA, per germline (reference sequence). V lost 6 bases and J lost 5, with 11 bases in between. Written as DNA, the CDR3 is TGCAGTGCACCTCGGGGAAACGAGCAGTACTTC. Translated: CSAPRGNEQYF.